One sample yielded the 27 T cell receptor beta chains listed below, sequenced in a study of control samples from healthy donors and cancer patients. The method was immunoSEQ multiplex PCR; TCRdb's version includes in-frame clones alone and lacks a portion of them. This table holds fewer than 200,000 clones, around 93% found once. The sample consisted of blood. These receptors all stem from a woman aged 55-70 years in good health.

The chain carries TRBV5-1 and TRBJ2-2; TRBD1 matches at 7 bases. The CDR3 is made up of 18 amino acids. The V gene's germline CDR1 is SGHRS and CDR2 YFSETQ. V was clipped by 0 bases and J by 1 base; unmatched bases: 9. For the CDR3, the DNA is TGCGCCAGCAGCTTGGGCGCACAGGGGCGAGGGAACACCGGGGAGCTGTTTTTT. It yields the protein CASSLGAQGRGNTGELFF. Together with reference TRBV5-1 and TRBJ2-2, the CDR3 gives the full variable domain: KAGVTQTPRYLIKTRGQQVTLSCSPISGHRSVSWYQQTPGQGLQFLFEYFSETQRNKGNFPGRFSGRQFSNSRSEMNVSTLELGDSALYLCASSLGAQGRGNTGELFFGEGSRLTVL.

J is TRBJ2-2 and V is TRBV5-1, with TRBD2 matching over 10 bases. V was clipped by 3 bases and J by 0 bases; unmatched bases: 5. Germline CDR1 reads SGHRS; CDR2 reads YFSETQ. The length of the CDR3 is 17 residues. CDR3 coding DNA: TGCGCCAGCAGCTCAGGTAGCGGGGGGCCGAACACCGGGGAGCTGTTTTTT. It specifies CASSSGSGGPNTGELFF.

The V call is TRBV12-3 or TRBV12-4, the J call TRBJ1-4; D is uncertain. The CDR3 has 13 residues. V dropped 3 bases and J dropped 7 bases, with 9 bases sitting between them. The CDR3: CASSFDQTEKLFF. The CDR3 DNA is TGTGCCAGCAGTTTTGATCAGACTGAAAAACTGTTTTTT.

CDR3 region: CASSLEQGNQPQHF. The CDR3 coding sequence is TGCGCCAGCAGCCTCGAACAGGGGAATCAGCCCCAGCATTTT. The chain links TRBV4-1 to TRBJ1-5; 7 nucleotides match TRBD1. CDR3 length: 14 amino acids. The germline V gene has CDR1 MGHRA and CDR2 YSYEKL. V lost 4 bases to trimming and J lost 4 bases; unmatched junction nucleotides: 4.

This clone was observed once. V is TRBV5-1 and J is TRBJ2-2; TRBD1 matches at 8 bases. CDR3 length equals 15 residues. The V gene end was trimmed by 7 bases and the J gene end by 5 bases; junction bases not matched to a gene: 10. The germline CDR1 and CDR2 sequences are SGHRS and YFSETQ. The CDR3 protein is CASGPQTGDTGELFF. The CDR3 DNA sequence: TGCGCCAGCGGACCCCAGACAGGGGATACCGGGGAGCTGTTTTTT.

The DNA for the CDR3 is TGTGCCAGCAGCCCTAATGGACTGAGGGACACTGAAGCTTTCTTT. This gives the protein CASSPNGLRDTEAFF. V usage is TRBV3-1 (or the pseudogene TRBV3-2) and J usage is TRBJ1-1; D not certain. Trimming cost V 4 bases and J 3 bases, with 15 bases left between them. The CDR3 runs to 15 residues. CDR1 is LGHDT and CDR2 is YNNKEL in the germline V gene (reference sequence).

This chain uses TRBV19 with TRBJ1-6; D might be TRBD1 (5 bases). V dropped 3 bases and J dropped 0 bases, with 9 bases sitting between them. The CDR3 loop spans 16 amino acids. Germline V gives CDR1 LNHDA, CDR2 SQIVND (reference sequence). The CDR3 coding sequence is TGTGCCAGTAGTATCACCACAGGCTCCTATAATTCACCCCTCCACTTT. Translating it yields CASSITTGSYNSPLHF.

V and J are TRBV5-1 and TRBJ2-5; 10 bases are a match to TRBD2. Germline V gives CDR1 SGHRS, CDR2 YFSETQ. The length of the CDR3 is 14 residues. Trimming cost V 4 bases and J 4 bases; bases outside gene matches: 4. The CDR3 loop reads CASSPSGGGETQYF. The CDR3 bases are TGCGCCAGCAGCCCTAGCGGGGGAGGAGAGACCCAGTACTTC.

The V call is TRBV20-1, the J call TRBJ1-2; D is possibly TRBD1 (6 bases). The ends were cut back, 3 bases at V and 3 bases at J, with 11 bases in the middle. There are 13 residues in the CDR3. CDR1 is DFQATT and CDR2 is SNEGSKA in the germline V gene (reference sequence). CDR3 coding DNA: TGCAGTGCTAGTGGGGGGGCGGACTATGGCTACACCTTC. It translates to CSASGGADYGYTF.

J is TRBJ1-3 and V is TRBV5-1; no definite D call. V lost 5 bases to trimming and J lost 0 bases, with 9 bases between them. The length of the CDR3 is 14 residues. Per germline, CDR1 SGHRS and CDR2 YFSETQ. CDR3 bases: TGCGCCAGCAGACAGCAGGTCTCTGGAAACACCATATATTTT. Protein sequence: CASRQQVSGNTIYF.

The chain joins TRBV27 to TRBJ2-3, with TRBD2 matching over 10 bases. From germline, CDR1 is MNHEY and CDR2 SMNVEV (reference sequence). The CDR3 sequence is 19 residues long. J was trimmed by 2 bases and V by 4 bases; bases with no gene match: 15. For the CDR3, the DNA is TGTGCCAGCAGTTCCCGGGGCCTAGCGGGGGTAGCCGTCACAGATACGCAGTATTTT. Translated: CASSSRGLAGVAVTDTQYF.

The chain combines TRBV6-5 with TRBJ1-2; tentative D call: TRBD1 (5 bases). There are 14 residues in the CDR3. The germline V and J ends were trimmed by 2 bases and 5 bases, with 12 bases remaining between them. Looked up from germline, CDR1 is MNHEY and CDR2 is SVGAGI. The CDR3 bases are TGTGCCAGCAGTTACCAGGGACGGGCATATGGCTACACCTTC. This codes for CASSYQGRAYGYTF.

V usage is TRBV27 and J usage is TRBJ1-1; 7 bases map to TRBD1. The trim removed 4 bases at V and 0 bases at J, leaving 5 bases unmatched. This CDR3 has 15 residues. Germline CDR1 reads MNHEY; CDR2 reads SMNVEV (reference sequence). The CDR3 bases are TGTGCCAGCAGTTACGGGACAGTGATGAACACTGAAGCTTTCTTT. Translated, it gives CASSYGTVMNTEAFF.

This chain uses TRBV7-9 with TRBJ1-4, with TRBD1 matching 7 bases. This CDR3 contains 16 residues. Germline loops: CDR1 SEHNR, CDR2 FQNEAQ (reference sequence). The V segment lost 5 bases and the J segment 10 bases; nucleotides outside the gene matches: 16. The CDR3 region has the DNA TGTGCCAGCAGCGTACGATCCGGCACAGGGGATGGAAAACTGTTTTTT. It codes for CASSVRSGTGDGKLFF.

This chain connects TRBV18 to TRBJ1-2; D is unclear. The germline gives CDR1 KGHSH, CDR2 LQKENI. Deletions cut 2 bases from V and 2 bases from J, with 9 bases between. CDR3 length: 14 residues. Written as DNA, the CDR3 is TGTGCCAGCTCACCATCCGGTGAAAACTATGGCTACACCTTC. Residues: CASSPSGENYGYTF.

The chain uses TRBV28 and TRBJ1-4; 7 nucleotides line up with TRBD1. Germline loops: CDR1 MDHEN, CDR2 SYDVKM. Trimming took 10 bases from V and 7 from J; bases not matched to a gene: 12. This CDR3 has 14 amino acids. Here the CDR3 reads CATRAGGSVEKLFF. In DNA, the CDR3 is TGTGCCACGCGGGCAGGGGGATCGGTTGAAAAACTGTTTTTT.

This clone has more than one count but fewer than ten. The J gene is TRBJ2-3, the V gene TRBV24-1; unclear D gene. This CDR3 has 13 residues. Trimming shortened V by 5 bases and J by 1 base, and 6 bases separated the two germline ends. Per germline, CDR1 KGHDR and CDR2 SFDVKD. The CDR3 DNA reads as TGTGCCACCAGTGGGTTCGGCACAGATACGCAGTATTTT. It specifies CATSGFGTDTQYF.

The J gene is TRBJ2-3, the V gene TRBV9; TRBD1 is a possible D gene (6 bases). The V and J ends lost 2 bases and 0 bases respectively, with 16 bases between them. CDR1 and CDR2 from the germline V gene are SGDLS and YYNGEE. The CDR3 is made up of 17 amino acids. CDR3 DNA sequence: TGTGCCAGCAGCGTTGGTTGGGGGCCCCTTAGCACAGATACGCAGTATTTT. Translation: CASSVGWGPLSTDTQYF. Full variable domain (missing parts from reference TRBV9 and TRBJ2-3): DSGVTQTPKHLITATGQRVTLRCSPRSGDLSVYWYQQSLDQGLQFLIQYYNGEERAKGNILERFSAQQFPDLHSELNLSSLELGDSALYFCASSVGWGPLSTDTQYFGPGTRLTVL.

This chain joins TRBV6-6 and TRBJ2-1; D is possibly TRBD2 (7 bases). The V gene lost 5 bases and the J gene lost 7 bases, with 21 bases spanning the gap. This CDR3 contains 16 residues. CDR1 is MNHNY and CDR2 is SVGAGI in the germline V gene (reference sequence). The CDR3 DNA sequence: TGTGCCAGCAGTCGATACTACCGGGGGGCCGAAAATGAGCAGTTCTTC. This gives the protein CASSRYYRGAENEQFF.

The genes are TRBV4-1 and TRBJ1-1; D gene ambiguous. Germline lookup yields CDR1 MGHRA and CDR2 YSYEKL. Between the trimmed V and J ends, which lost 1 base and 4 bases, there was a span of 13 bases. The CDR3 has 15 residues. The chain's CDR3 is CASSQVILMGTEAFF. CDR3 DNA sequence: TGCGCCAGCAGCCAAGTGATCCTTATGGGCACTGAAGCTTTCTTT.

This chain links TRBV24-1 with TRBJ2-1, with 9 positions matching TRBD1. The CDR3 sequence is 12 residues long. Per germline, CDR1 KGHDR and CDR2 SFDVKD. Trimming took 4 bases from V and 15 from J; bases not matched to a gene: 6. The chain's CDR3 is CATSEPGTGLFF. CDR3 nucleotides: TGTGCCACCAGTGAACCCGGGACAGGGTTGTTCTTC.

A note on this clone: One junction end does not reproduce the germline sequence, and a read error may be involved. The J gene is TRBJ2-3, the V gene TRBV7-7; 13 nucleotides match TRBD2. Germline CDR1 is SSHAT and CDR2 is FNYEAQ (reference sequence). This CDR3 spans 19 amino acids. The CDR3 here is CASSPDRPLAGGIADTQYF. CDR3 nucleotides: TGTGCTAGCAGCCCGGACCGCCCACTAGCGGGGGGGATTGCAGATACGCAGTATTTT.

This sequence joins TRBV4-1 and TRBJ2-3; D unclear. CDR1 is MGHRA and CDR2 is YSYEKL in the germline V gene. This CDR3 has 16 amino acids. V lost 1 base, J lost 1 base, and 12 bases lay in between. The CDR3 sequence is CASSQVPNRRTDTQYF. CDR3 nucleotides: TGCGCCAGCAGCCAAGTTCCGAATAGACGCACAGATACGCAGTATTTT.

In nucleotides, the CDR3 is TGTGCCAGCAGCTCAGGACAGGGGATAAACACTGAAGCTTTCTTT. Residues: CASSSGQGINTEAFF. The rearrangement uses TRBV7-9 and TRBJ1-1, with 9 bases matching TRBD1. Trimming removed 4 bases from V and 2 bases from J; junction bases left unmatched: 5. Per the germline V gene, CDR1 is SEHNR and CDR2 is FQNEAQ (reference sequence). This CDR3 has 15 amino acids.

V and J are TRBV19 and TRBJ1-2; D not resolved. The V end lost 3 bases, the J end lost 9 bases, and 11 bases lay between the germline ends. The CDR3 extends over 12 amino acids. Germline CDR1 and CDR2: LNHDA and SQIVND (reference sequence). The DNA of the CDR3 is TGTGCCAGTAGTATTGGCAGTTTTCGCTACACCTTC. It yields the protein CASSIGSFRYTF. The full variable domain, completed using reference TRBV19 and TRBJ1-2, is DGGITQSPKYLFRKEGQNVTLSCEQNLNHDAMYWYRQDPGQGLRLIYYSQIVNDFQKGDIAEGYSVSREKKESFPLTVTSAQKNPTAFYLCASSIGSFRYTFGSGTRLTVV.

The genes are TRBV18 and TRBJ1-2; possible D gene TRBD1, 5 bases. Between the trimmed V and J ends, which lost 2 bases and 2 bases, there was a span of 15 bases. The germline CDR1 and CDR2 sequences are KGHSH and LQKENI. This CDR3 is 16 amino acids long. CDR3 in amino acids: CASSPSTANLNYGYTF. In nucleotides, the CDR3 is TGTGCCAGCTCACCATCGACAGCCAACCTAAACTATGGCTACACCTTC.

This chain's CDR3 is CASSGQGPRYEQYF. The CDR3 coding sequence is TGTGCCAGCAGTGGGCAGGGCCCTCGCTACGAGCAGTACTTC. This chain links TRBV7-2 with TRBJ2-7; D perhaps matches TRBD1 (5 bases). The V end lost 6 bases, the J end lost 3 bases, and 15 bases lay between the germline ends. Germline assignment: CDR1 SGHTA and CDR2 FQGNSA. The CDR3 sequence is 14 residues long. The variable domain in full, completed from reference TRBV7-2 and TRBJ2-7, reads GAGVSQSPSNKVTEKGKDVELRCDPISGHTALYWYRQSLGQGLEFLIYFQGNSAPDKSGLPSDRFSAERTGGSVSTLTIQRTQQEDSAVYLCASSGQGPRYEQYFGPGTRLTVT.